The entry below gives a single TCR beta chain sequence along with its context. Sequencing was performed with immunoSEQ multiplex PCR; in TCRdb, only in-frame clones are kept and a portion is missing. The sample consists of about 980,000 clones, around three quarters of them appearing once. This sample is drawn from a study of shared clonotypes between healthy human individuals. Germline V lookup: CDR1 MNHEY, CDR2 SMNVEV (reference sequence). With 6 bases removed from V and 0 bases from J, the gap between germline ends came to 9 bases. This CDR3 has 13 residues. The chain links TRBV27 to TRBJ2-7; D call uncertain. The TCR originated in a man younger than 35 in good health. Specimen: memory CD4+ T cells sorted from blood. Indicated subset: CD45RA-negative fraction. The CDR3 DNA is TGTGCCAGCAGAAAAATAACCTCCTACGAGCAGTACTTC. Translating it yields CASRKITSYEQYF.